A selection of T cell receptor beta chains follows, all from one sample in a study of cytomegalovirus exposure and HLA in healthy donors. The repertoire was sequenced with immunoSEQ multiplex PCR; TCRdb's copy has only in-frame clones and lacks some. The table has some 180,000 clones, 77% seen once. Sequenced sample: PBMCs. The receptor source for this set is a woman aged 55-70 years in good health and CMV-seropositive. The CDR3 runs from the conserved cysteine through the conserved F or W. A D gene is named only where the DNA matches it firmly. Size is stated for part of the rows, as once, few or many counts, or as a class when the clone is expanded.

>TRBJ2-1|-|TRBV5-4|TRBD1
CASSLGPTTGPYNEQFF
TGTGCCAGCAGCTTGGGCCCTACGACAGGGCCGTACAATGAGCAGTTCTTC
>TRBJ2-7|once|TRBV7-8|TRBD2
CASSLTSDAYEQYF
TGTGCCAGCAGCTTGACTAGCGACGCCTACGAGCAGTACTTC
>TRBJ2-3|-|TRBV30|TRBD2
CAWSVMAGGPGDTQYF
TGTGCCTGGAGTGTAATGGCGGGAGGGCCAGGGGATACGCAGTATTTT
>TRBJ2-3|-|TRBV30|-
CAWIPPGSTDTQYF
TGTGCCTGGATCCCCCCCGGGAGCACAGATACGCAGTATTTT
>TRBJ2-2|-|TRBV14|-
CASSQESTGELFF
TGTGCCAGCAGCCAAGAGAGTACGGGGGAGCTGTTTTTT
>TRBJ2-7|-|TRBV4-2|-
CASSQESEQYF
TGTGCCAGCAGCCAAGAGTCGGAGCAGTACTTC
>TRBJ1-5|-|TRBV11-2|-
CASSLVGTQPQHF
TGTGCCAGCAGCTTGGTTGGCACTCAGCCCCAGCATTTT
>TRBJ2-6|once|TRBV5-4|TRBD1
CASSLATGGSGANVLTF
TGTGCCAGCAGCTTGGCCACAGGGGGCTCTGGGGCCAACGTCCTGACTTTC
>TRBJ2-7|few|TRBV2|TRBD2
CASTREAPYEQYF
TGTGCCAGCACGCGGGAGGCCCCCTACGAGCAGTACTTC
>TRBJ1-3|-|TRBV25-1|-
CASSDEAGAQSTIYF
TGTGCCAGCAGTGACGAGGCAGGGGCTCAGAGCACCATATATTTT
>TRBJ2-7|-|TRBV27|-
CASSYTQYSYEQYF
TGTGCCAGCAGTTATACACAGTACTCCTACGAGCAGTACTTC
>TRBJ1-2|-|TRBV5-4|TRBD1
CASSPTGGNYGYTF
TGTGCCAGCAGCCCCACAGGGGGCAACTATGGCTACACCTTC
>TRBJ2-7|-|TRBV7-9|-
CASSLTPVRGEQYF
TGTGCCAGCAGCTTAACCCCCGTCAGGGGCGAGCAGTACTTC
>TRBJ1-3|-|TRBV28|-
CASSPPIDLFWGAGSGNTIYF
TGTGCCAGCAGTCCCCCTATCGATTTATTTTGGGGCGCCGGCTCTGGAAACACCATATATTTT
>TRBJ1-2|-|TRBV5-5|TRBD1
CASSLVAGGHYGYTF
TGTGCCAGCAGCTTGGTGGCAGGGGGCCACTATGGCTACACCTTC
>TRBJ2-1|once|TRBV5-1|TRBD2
CASSLDGTSFDEQFF
TGCGCCAGCAGCTTGGATGGGACTAGCTTCGATGAGCAGTTCTTC
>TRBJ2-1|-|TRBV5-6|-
CASSLVVDEQFF
TGTGCCAGCAGCTTGGTAGTGGATGAGCAGTTCTTC
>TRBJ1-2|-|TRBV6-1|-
CASSEGAANYGYTF
TGTGCCAGCAGTGAGGGGGCAGCTAACTATGGCTACACCTTC
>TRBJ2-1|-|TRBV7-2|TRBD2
CASSLRFGSGGAGEQFF
TGTGCCAGCAGCTTAAGATTCGGGAGCGGGGGGGCTGGTGAGCAGTTCTTC
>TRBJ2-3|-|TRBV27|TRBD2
CASSWTSGRRGQGPDTQYF
TGTGCCAGCAGCTGGACTAGCGGGAGAAGAGGGCAAGGACCAGATACGCAGTATTTT
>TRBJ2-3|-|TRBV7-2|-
CASSLSAGATDTQYF
TGTGCCAGCAGCTTAAGCGCAGGGGCCACAGATACGCAGTATTTT
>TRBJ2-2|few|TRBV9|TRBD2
CASSVGLDANRGTGELFF
TGTGCCAGCAGCGTGGGACTAGACGCGAACCGAGGGACCGGGGAGCTGTTTTTT
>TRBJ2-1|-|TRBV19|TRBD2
CASSAGTSGRVYNEQFF
TGTGCCAGTAGTGCCGGGACTAGCGGGAGGGTCTACAATGAGCAGTTCTTC
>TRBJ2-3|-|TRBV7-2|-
CASSLAGASTDTQYF
TGTGCCAGCAGCTTAGCGGGGGCTAGCACAGATACGCAGTATTTT
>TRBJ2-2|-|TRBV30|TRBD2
CAWLLAGGTGELFF
TGTGCCTGGTTACTAGCGGGAGGAACCGGGGAGCTGTTTTTT
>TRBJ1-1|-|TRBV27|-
CASSLGVLGNTEAFF
TGTGCCAGCAGTTTGGGAGTTTTGGGGAACACTGAAGCTTTCTTT
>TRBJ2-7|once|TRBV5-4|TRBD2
CASTSGLASYEQYF
TGTGCCAGCACGTCGGGACTAGCGAGCTACGAGCAGTACTTC
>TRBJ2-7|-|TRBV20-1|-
CSARDTYEQYF
TGCAGTGCCCGGGACACCTACGAGCAGTACTTC
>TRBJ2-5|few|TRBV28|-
CASSLPGQETQYF
TGTGCCAGCAGTTTACCGGGGCAAGAGACCCAGTACTTC
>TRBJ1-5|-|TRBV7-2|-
CASSFSSPYSNQPQHF
TGTGCCAGCAGCTTTAGTTCCCCTTATAGCAATCAGCCCCAGCATTTT
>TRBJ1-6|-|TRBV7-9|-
CSGSGHLHF
TGTTCCGGCAGTGGACACCTCCACTTT
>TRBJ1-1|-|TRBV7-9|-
CASTKNTQGGRAFF
TGTGCCAGCACCAAAAATACCCAGGGAGGTCGGGCTTTCTTT